The source of this T cell receptor (beta chain) is a study of beta chain features in type 1 diabetes. In the study overall: Cell yields, age and gender were similar between patients and healthy donors.

About this clone: Its specificity is not known.

CDR1 is SNHLY and CDR2 is FYNNEI in the germline V gene. J lost 2 bases, V lost 6 bases, and 3 bases had no gene match. The CDR3 extends over 14 amino acids. The study, taken as a whole, reports: It was among patients, rather than healthy donors, that naive, central memory and Treg TCRB repertoires appeared more similar. TCRB CDR3s from Type 1 diabetes patients were moderately but significantly shorter in all four CD4+ subsets.

Every isolated RNA sample was fully reverse transcribed, so sequencing captured expressed TCRB transcripts. Produced via immunoSEQ multiplex PCR; TCRdb's table is partial and in-frame only. The sample lists some 17,000 clones; about three quarters were seen once. The clonotype originates from a man aged 25-45 years with type 1 diabetes. Sequencing input: stem cell memory CD4+ T cells from blood. The rearrangement links TRBV2 to TRBJ2-1; TRBD1 aligns across 8 bases. CDR3 residues: CASRDRDPYNEQFF. The CDR3 DNA follows: TGTGCCAGCAGGGACAGGGACCCCTACAATGAGCAGTTCTTC.